These T cell receptor beta chains were read from a single sample in a study of T cells in Graves' hyperthyroidism and ophthalmopathy. TCRdb used MiXCR to reprocess the multiplex PCR reads, holding one entry per CDR3 protein. The repertoire holds 300,000 to 450,000 distinct CDR3 sequences, just under 25% seen once, with 70% to 75% in the top ten. Sequenced: blood. Source of these receptors: a man aged 50 to 60 with Graves' hyperthyroidism. The CDR3 runs from the conserved cysteine through the conserved F or W. Each record gives: clone size, D gene, V gene, J gene, CDR3 DNA, CDR3 protein. D genes are given only for firm matches. Rows give clone size only sometimes, using once, few, many, or a class for an expanded clone.

clone size: .; D gene: .; V gene: TRBV6-1; J gene: TRBJ2-2; CDR3 DNA: TGTGCCAGCAGTCTCAACGGGGGACCTTACGGGGAGCTGTTTTTT; CDR3 protein: CASSLNGGPYGELFF
clone size: .; D gene: TRBD2; V gene: TRBV4-2; J gene: TRBJ2-2; CDR3 DNA: TGTGCCAGCAGCCCCAGAGAAGGAGCGGGAGGAGACACCGGGGAGCTGTTTTTT; CDR3 protein: CASSPREGAGGDTGELFF
clone size: .; D gene: TRBD1; V gene: TRBV5-1; J gene: TRBJ1-6; CDR3 DNA: TGCGCCAGCAGCTTGGAACCCCCGGGACAGACTAATTCACCCCTCCACTTT; CDR3 protein: CASSLEPPGQTNSPLHF
clone size: .; D gene: .; V gene: TRBV5-1; J gene: TRBJ2-1; CDR3 DNA: TGCGCCAGCTCTAAAGGGGGTAAGGAGTTCTTC; CDR3 protein: CASSKGGKEFF
clone size: .; D gene: .; V gene: TRBV6-1; J gene: TRBJ1-2; CDR3 DNA: TGTGCCAGCAGTGAAAATCCAGGAGCCTATGGCTACACCTTC; CDR3 protein: CASSENPGAYGYTF
clone size: few; D gene: .; V gene: TRBV27; J gene: TRBJ1-6; CDR3 DNA: TGTGCCAGCAGTTCGAGCTCGACAGTTGTCGATTCACCCCTCCACTTT; CDR3 protein: CASSSSSTVVDSPLHF
clone size: .; D gene: TRBD2; V gene: TRBV10-3; J gene: TRBJ2-7; CDR3 DNA: TGTGCCATCAGTGACCCAGCGGGAGGCCCCTACGAGCAGTACTTC; CDR3 protein: CAISDPAGGPYEQYF
clone size: many; D gene: .; V gene: TRBV3-1; J gene: TRBJ2-7; CDR3 DNA: TGTGCCAGCAAGGGGGCCTACGAGCAGTACTTC; CDR3 protein: CASKGAYEQYF
clone size: few; D gene: .; V gene: TRBV12-5; J gene: TRBJ1-1; CDR3 DNA: TGTGCTAGTGCTGGAGTTTGGGGCACTGAAGCTTTCTTT; CDR3 protein: CASAGVWGTEAFF
clone size: few; D gene: TRBD2; V gene: TRBV15; J gene: TRBJ2-1; CDR3 DNA: TGTGCCACCAGCAGAGCAGCCCTAGCGGGAGTCTATGAGCAGTTCTTC; CDR3 protein: CATSRAALAGVYEQFF
clone size: many; D gene: TRBD2; V gene: TRBV2; J gene: TRBJ2-7; CDR3 DNA: TGTGCCAGCAGGGTGACTAGCGGGAGTGTTGAGCAGTACTTC; CDR3 protein: CASRVTSGSVEQYF
clone size: few; D gene: .; V gene: TRBV2; J gene: TRBJ1-4; CDR3 DNA: TGTGCCAGCAGCCTAGAAGATGAAAAACTGTTTTTT; CDR3 protein: CASSLEDEKLFF
clone size: many; D gene: TRBD1; V gene: TRBV5-1; J gene: TRBJ1-1; CDR3 DNA: TGCGCCAGCAGCTCAGGGACAGGGGTGAGCACTGAAGCTTTCTTT; CDR3 protein: CASSSGTGVSTEAFF
clone size: .; D gene: .; V gene: TRBV6-1; J gene: TRBJ1-2; CDR3 DNA: TGTGCCAGCAGTGTCGCAGACACCTATGGCTACACCTTC; CDR3 protein: CASSVADTYGYTF
clone size: few; D gene: .; V gene: TRBV6-1; J gene: TRBJ2-3; CDR3 DNA: TGTGCCACGACCGGGGCCAACACAGATACGCAGTATTTT; CDR3 protein: CATTGANTDTQYF
clone size: few; D gene: TRBD2; V gene: TRBV11-1; J gene: TRBJ2-1; CDR3 DNA: TGTGCCAGCAGCCCCCCCCCGGGGAGCGGGGGTGAGCAGTTCTTC; CDR3 protein: CASSPPPGSGGEQFF
clone size: .; D gene: .; V gene: TRBV20-1; J gene: TRBJ1-2; CDR3 DNA: TGCAGTGCTAGAGATGGATGGGGCTATGGCTACACCTTC; CDR3 protein: CSARDGWGYGYTF
clone size: .; D gene: .; V gene: TRBV30; J gene: TRBJ1-3; CDR3 DNA: TGTGCCTGGAGAACCCTCACCGGAAACACCATATATTTT; CDR3 protein: CAWRTLTGNTIYF
clone size: few; D gene: TRBD1; V gene: TRBV29-1; J gene: TRBJ2-7; CDR3 DNA: TGCAGCGCTGAGACAGGGGCCTACGAGCAGTACTTC; CDR3 protein: CSAETGAYEQYF
clone size: few; D gene: .; V gene: TRBV19; J gene: TRBJ2-7; CDR3 DNA: TGTGCCAGTAGTATGTCCCAGGGGATGAGCGAGCAGTACTTC; CDR3 protein: CASSMSQGMSEQYF
clone size: few; D gene: .; V gene: TRBV7-6; J gene: TRBJ2-1; CDR3 DNA: TGTGCCAGCAGCTTAAACAGGGGACAGGGGTTAGGGACTAGCGTATACAATGAGCAGTTCTTC; CDR3 protein: CASSLNRGQGLGTSVYNEQFF
clone size: many; D gene: .; V gene: TRBV11-2; J gene: TRBJ2-5; CDR3 DNA: TGTGCCAGCAGCTTAGATAGATCCGAGACCCAGTACTTC; CDR3 protein: CASSLDRSETQYF
clone size: many; D gene: .; V gene: TRBV28; J gene: TRBJ1-5; CDR3 DNA: TGTGCCAGCAGTTTAACCTTACCCAAGGATCAGCCCCAGCATTTT; CDR3 protein: CASSLTLPKDQPQHF
clone size: many; D gene: .; V gene: TRBV6-5; J gene: TRBJ2-7; CDR3 DNA: TGTGCCAGCAGTTACAGGGCTAGCTGGGCCTACGAGCAGTACTTC; CDR3 protein: CASSYRASWAYEQYF
clone size: few; D gene: TRBD2; V gene: TRBV2; J gene: TRBJ2-1; CDR3 DNA: TGTGCCAGCAGGGCCCGGACTAGCGGTGGGGATGAGCAGTTCTTC; CDR3 protein: CASRARTSGGDEQFF
clone size: .; D gene: .; V gene: TRBV9; J gene: TRBJ2-3; CDR3 DNA: TGTGCCAGCAGCGTAACTCGCGCAGATACGCAGTATTTT; CDR3 protein: CASSVTRADTQYF
clone size: .; D gene: .; V gene: TRBV12-3/TRBV12-4; J gene: TRBJ2-2; CDR3 DNA: TGTGCCAGCGGACCCCCCGGGACCGGGGAGCTGTTTTTT; CDR3 protein: CASGPPGTGELFF
clone size: .; D gene: .; V gene: TRBV7-9; J gene: TRBJ2-7; CDR3 DNA: TGTGCCAGCAGCTTAGACCCCCCTCTATCGGCGGGCGAGCAGTACTTC; CDR3 protein: CASSLDPPLSAGEQYF
clone size: .; D gene: .; V gene: TRBV30; J gene: TRBJ1-2; CDR3 DNA: TGTGCCTGGAGTGGGTTATATGGCTACACCTTC; CDR3 protein: CAWSGLYGYTF
clone size: many; D gene: .; V gene: TRBV28; J gene: TRBJ2-7; CDR3 DNA: TGTGCCAGCACGGGGGGCTCAGTGGGCGAGCAGTACTTC; CDR3 protein: CASTGGSVGEQYF
clone size: .; D gene: .; V gene: TRBV7-9; J gene: TRBJ1-4; CDR3 DNA: TGTGCCAGCAGCTTAGCTGGGCGGGAAAAACTGTTTTTT; CDR3 protein: CASSLAGREKLFF
clone size: many; D gene: .; V gene: TRBV29-1; J gene: TRBJ1-1; CDR3 DNA: TGCAGCGCTCGACAGGTCGGCGACACTGAAGCTTTCTTT; CDR3 protein: CSARQVGDTEAFF
clone size: many; D gene: .; V gene: TRBV3-1; J gene: TRBJ1-1; CDR3 DNA: TGTGCCAGCAGCCAGGCAGGGAGGAGCACTGAAGCTTTCTTT; CDR3 protein: CASSQAGRSTEAFF
clone size: few; D gene: .; V gene: TRBV7-8; J gene: TRBJ1-5; CDR3 DNA: TGTGCCAGCAGCTTAGTCAGAGACAATCAGCCCCAGCATTTT; CDR3 protein: CASSLVRDNQPQHF
clone size: few; D gene: TRBD1; V gene: TRBV5-1; J gene: TRBJ2-1; CDR3 DNA: TGCGCCAGCAGCTTTATGACAGGGGCCTACAATGAGCAGTTCTTC; CDR3 protein: CASSFMTGAYNEQFF
clone size: few; D gene: TRBD1; V gene: TRBV28; J gene: TRBJ1-2; CDR3 DNA: TGTGCCAGCAGTTTGGGGGACAGAACCCTTTGGGGCTACACCTTC; CDR3 protein: CASSLGDRTLWGYTF
clone size: many; D gene: .; V gene: TRBV11-2; J gene: TRBJ1-2; CDR3 DNA: TGTGCCAGCAGCACCCTCGGCGGGAGGGACGGCTACACCTTC; CDR3 protein: CASSTLGGRDGYTF
clone size: few; D gene: .; V gene: TRBV5-5; J gene: TRBJ1-1; CDR3 DNA: TGTGCCAGCAGCACGACGGACGGGCAGAAGGCTTTCTTT; CDR3 protein: CASSTTDGQKAFF
clone size: .; D gene: TRBD2; V gene: TRBV11-2; J gene: TRBJ2-5; CDR3 DNA: TGTGCCAGCAGCTTACCCGGGACTAGCGGGAGGGCCTTAGAGACCCAGTACTTC; CDR3 protein: CASSLPGTSGRALETQYF
clone size: .; D gene: .; V gene: TRBV12-5; J gene: TRBJ1-1; CDR3 DNA: TGTGCTAGTGGTGAATTGAACACTGAAGCTTTCTTT; CDR3 protein: CASGELNTEAFF
clone size: .; D gene: TRBD1; V gene: TRBV9; J gene: TRBJ1-3; CDR3 DNA: TGTGCCAGCAGCGAGCTGGACAGGAGCTCTGGAAACACCATATATTTT; CDR3 protein: CASSELDRSSGNTIYF
clone size: .; D gene: TRBD2; V gene: TRBV20-1; J gene: TRBJ2-1; CDR3 DNA: TGCAGTGCTAGAGTTATGACTAGCGGGTACAATGAGCAGTTCTTC; CDR3 protein: CSARVMTSGYNEQFF
clone size: .; D gene: .; V gene: TRBV20-1; J gene: TRBJ2-1; CDR3 DNA: TGCAGTGCTAGAGATTGGAGTCAGAGCGGCTCCTACAATGAGCAGTTCTTC; CDR3 protein: CSARDWSQSGSYNEQFF
clone size: .; D gene: .; V gene: TRBV20-1; J gene: TRBJ2-7; CDR3 DNA: TGCAGTGCTAGAGTGCGGGGATACGGCTACGAGCAGTACTTC; CDR3 protein: CSARVRGYGYEQYF
clone size: .; D gene: TRBD2; V gene: TRBV27; J gene: TRBJ2-5; CDR3 DNA: TGTGCCACCAGTGACCGGACTAGCGGGAGCTCGGGTGAGACCCAGCACTTC; CDR3 protein: CATSDRTSGSSGETQHF
clone size: .; D gene: .; V gene: TRBV7-2; J gene: TRBJ2-1; CDR3 DNA: TGTGCCAGCAGCTTATTAGGGGGAGGAGGCAATGAGCAGTTCTTC; CDR3 protein: CASSLLGGGGNEQFF
clone size: many; D gene: TRBD2; V gene: TRBV11-2; J gene: TRBJ2-7; CDR3 DNA: TGTGCCAGCAGCTTTACAACCGGGACTAGCGGGAGTTACGAGCAGTACTTC; CDR3 protein: CASSFTTGTSGSYEQYF